Listed below are T cell receptor beta chains from one sample, sequenced in a study of blood T cell repertoires in COVID-19. The data were produced by immunoSEQ multiplex PCR, yet TCRdb's version contains in-frame clones alone and is incomplete. The sample consists of 350,000 to 400,000 clones, approximately 88% of them appearing once. Sequenced sample: peripheral blood. The receptors come from a woman under 40 with COVID-19, enrolled during active disease. Each CDR3 is given with its conserved first and last residue. Each record gives: V gene, clone size, D gene, J gene, CDR3 DNA, CDR3 protein. A D gene is named only where the DNA matches it firmly. Size values are once, few and many counts, or a class for expanded clones, and some rows have none.

TRBV7-2	-	TRBD1	TRBJ2-3	TGTGCCAGCAGCTTAGTCCCGGACAGGGCCTCAGATACGCAGTATTTT	CASSLVPDRASDTQYF
TRBV6-6	-	-	TRBJ2-1	TGTGCCAGCAGTCCGCACGACAAGGAGCAGTTCTTC	CASSPHDKEQFF
TRBV18	-	TRBD2	TRBJ2-3	TGTGCCAGCTCGCTGGGACTAGCGGTCAGCGATGAGCAGTATTTT	CASSLGLAVSDEQYF
TRBV19	-	TRBD2	TRBJ2-1	TGTGCCAGTAGTACCGAGACTAGCGGGATAGGTGAGCAGTTCTTC	CASSTETSGIGEQFF
TRBV5-1	-	TRBD1	TRBJ2-7	TGCGCCAGCAGCTTGGGGACAGGGAGAGGAGGGGAGCAGTACTTC	CASSLGTGRGGEQYF
TRBV13	-	-	TRBJ1-1	TGTGCCAGCAGCGCCCTGACATATACGAACACTGAAGCTTTCTTT	CASSALTYTNTEAFF
TRBV9	-	TRBD2	TRBJ2-2	TGTGCCAGCAGCGTAGTTGCGGGGGGGAGAGACACCGGGGAGCTGTTTTTT	CASSVVAGGRDTGELFF
TRBV5-4	-	-	TRBJ2-1	TGTGCCAGCAGCTTGGCACAGACCTCCTACAATGAGCAGTTCTTC	CASSLAQTSYNEQFF
TRBV7-6	-	TRBD2	TRBJ2-1	TGTGCCAGCAGCTTTCTAGCGGGGCCCTACAATGAGCAGTTCTTC	CASSFLAGPYNEQFF
TRBV7-8	-	-	TRBJ1-1	TGTGCCAGCAGCTTAGAACTACAGGGAAACACTGAAGCTTTCTTT	CASSLELQGNTEAFF
TRBV9	-	TRBD2	TRBJ2-3	TGTGCCAGCAGCGTACTGACTAGCGGGGGCCTTAGCACAGATACGCAGTATTTT	CASSVLTSGGLSTDTQYF
TRBV5-1	-	TRBD2	TRBJ2-5	TGCGCCAGCAGCCCCTACCTTGGACTAGCGGGACGGCAAGAGACCCAGTACTTC	CASSPYLGLAGRQETQYF
TRBV5-1	-	TRBD1	TRBJ1-1	TGCGCCAGCAGCCGAGGGCATGAGGGGGCGGAAGCTTTCTTT	CASSRGHEGAEAFF
TRBV9	-	-	TRBJ2-1	TGTGCCAGCAGCGTTCTCGGTCGGGTGTCGGGGAATGAGCAGTTCTTC	CASSVLGRVSGNEQFF
TRBV5-4	-	TRBD2	TRBJ2-5	TGTGCCAGCAGCTTGGGCGGGAGTTGGGAGACCCAGTACTTC	CASSLGGSWETQYF
TRBV7-6	-	-	TRBJ2-3	TGTGCCAGCAGCTTAGCTCGCGCGCGCACAGATACGCAGTATTTT	CASSLARARTDTQYF
TRBV29-1	-	TRBD2	TRBJ2-5	TGCAGCGTTGAATTCTACGGGACTAGCATGGAAGAGACCCAGTACTTC	CSVEFYGTSMEETQYF
TRBV11-2	-	-	TRBJ2-3	TGTGCCAGCAGCTTTCTCCACAGAACTAGCACAGATACGCAGTATTTT	CASSFLHRTSTDTQYF
TRBV10-3	-	TRBD1	TRBJ1-4	TGTGCCATCAGTGATGAGGGGACAGGGCAAGAAGAAAAACTGTTTTTT	CAISDEGTGQEEKLFF
TRBV4-3	once	-	TRBJ2-1	TGCGCCAGCAGCCCTGAACCGAGCTCCTACAATGAGCAGTTCTTC	CASSPEPSSYNEQFF
TRBV7-2	-	TRBD2	TRBJ2-1	TGTGCCAGCAGCTTGGCGGGGGGCGGATCCTACAATGAGCAGTTCTTC	CASSLAGGGSYNEQFF
TRBV5-8	-	-	TRBJ2-2	TGTGCCAGCAGCTTGGGGGCAGGCACCGGGGAGCTGTTTTTT	CASSLGAGTGELFF
TRBV15	-	TRBD1	TRBJ1-2	TGTGCCACCAGCAAAGACAGGGGCTATGGCTACACCTTC	CATSKDRGYGYTF
TRBV4-3	-	-	TRBJ2-3	TGCGCCAGCAGCCAAGATTTGGGAGGTTGGAGCACAGATACGCAGTATTTT	CASSQDLGGWSTDTQYF
TRBV29-1	-	-	TRBJ1-2	TGCAGCGTTGCTTCCCCTGGCAGGGGACATGGCTACACCTTC	CSVASPGRGHGYTF
TRBV6-5	-	TRBD1	TRBJ1-3	TGTGCCAGCAGTTCTGCGACAGGGAATACTGGAAACACCATATATTTT	CASSSATGNTGNTIYF
TRBV2	-	TRBD2	TRBJ2-3	TGTGCCAGCAGTGAAGCCGGGCTAGCGGCGCCTAGCACAGATACGCAGTATTTT	CASSEAGLAAPSTDTQYF
TRBV10-2	-	TRBD1	TRBJ1-5	TGCGCCAGCAGCCAAAGACAGGGTAGCAATCAGCCCCAGCATTTT	CASSQRQGSNQPQHF
TRBV5-1	-	TRBD1	TRBJ2-3	TGCGCCAGCAGCTTGGCGGGGACAGGGTTCACAGATACGCAGTATTTT	CASSLAGTGFTDTQYF
TRBV18	-	-	TRBJ2-5	TGTGCCAGCTCACAGCAGATAGGATCCTCAAAGGCCAGGGAGACCCAGTACTTC	CASSQQIGSSKARETQYF
TRBV29-1	-	-	TRBJ1-2	TGCAGCGTTGAAGGCCCAGGGAAGAATGGCTACACCTTC	CSVEGPGKNGYTF
TRBV7-2	once	-	TRBJ2-3	TGTGCCAGCAGCGCGAGAAAAAGCACCAGGGTGGATACGCAGTATTTT	CASSARKSTRVDTQYF
TRBV12-5	-	TRBD1	TRBJ2-1	TGTGCTAGTGGTGACGCGGACAGGCACTACAATGAGCAGTTCTTC	CASGDADRHYNEQFF
TRBV11-3	-	TRBD2	TRBJ2-6	TGTGCCAGCAGCTTGCGGGGGATCCGCTCTGGGGCCAACGTCCTGACTTTC	CASSLRGIRSGANVLTF
TRBV12-3/TRBV12-4	-	-	TRBJ1-1	TGTGCCAGCACCCTTAACACTGAAGCTTTCTTT	CASTLNTEAFF
TRBV15	-	TRBD1	TRBJ2-3	TGTGCCACCAGCACCCTACAGGGGCCGAGCACAGATACGCAGTATTTT	CATSTLQGPSTDTQYF
TRBV11-2	once	TRBD2	TRBJ2-3	TGTGCCAGCAGCTCCATAAGGAGGGAGCGGGGCCCAAGCACAGATACGCAGTATTTT	CASSSIRRERGPSTDTQYF
TRBV11-2	-	TRBD2	TRBJ2-5	TGTGCCAGCAGCATTAGGGGGGTAGCGGGGCCGCAAGAGACCCAGTACTTC	CASSIRGVAGPQETQYF
TRBV5-1	-	-	TRBJ1-4	TGCGCCAGCAGCTTGGTAGGGAGAGGGACTAATGAAAAACTGTTTTTT	CASSLVGRGTNEKLFF
TRBV5-1	-	-	TRBJ1-2	TGCGCCAGCAGCCTTCAACAGGGATTACGCTACACCTTC	CASSLQQGLRYTF
TRBV5-4	-	-	TRBJ2-3	TGTGCCAGCAGCCTATACACAGATACGCAGTATTTT	CASSLYTDTQYF
TRBV19	few	-	TRBJ2-3	TGTGCCAGTACGGAGGGGAACACAGATACGCAGTATTTT	CASTEGNTDTQYF
TRBV7-9	-	TRBD1	TRBJ1-3	TGTGCCAGCAGCCGTGGGGGACAGGGCTCTGGAAACACCATATATTTT	CASSRGGQGSGNTIYF
TRBV2	-	-	TRBJ1-3	TGTGCCAGTGAAAAGAGCAGTGAGATCTTTTCAGGGCTCGGAAACACCATATATTTT	CASEKSSEIFSGLGNTIYF
TRBV12-3/TRBV12-4	once	-	TRBJ2-7	TGTGCCAGCAGGACGGACAGCCTACGGGAGCAGTACTTC	CASRTDSLREQYF
TRBV7-9	-	-	TRBJ2-2	TGTGCCAGCAGGGGAAGGACAGCAGCGAACACCGGGGAGCTGTTTTTT	CASRGRTAANTGELFF
TRBV4-1	-	TRBD1	TRBJ1-3	TGCGCCAGCAGCCAAGTGGGCAGGGGGCGAATTGGAAACACCATATATTTT	CASSQVGRGRIGNTIYF
TRBV3-1/TRBV3-2	-	-	TRBJ1-1	TGTGCCAGCAGCCAAGGGGCAGCCTACACTGAAGCTTTCTTT	CASSQGAAYTEAFF
TRBV5-8	-	-	TRBJ2-2	TGTGCCAGCAGCTACCAGGGGCGGAACACCGGGGAGCTGTTTTTT	CASSYQGRNTGELFF
TRBV7-9	-	-	TRBJ1-6	TGTGCCAGCAGCTTAGGCGGACACCCCACGGTCGGTTCACCCCTCCACTTT	CASSLGGHPTVGSPLHF